This TCR beta chain derives from a study of blood T cell repertoires in COVID-19. TCRdb's copy holds only in-frame clones and misses some; the assay was immunoSEQ multiplex PCR. The sample yields 40,000 or so clones, 80% to 95% seen once. Sequenced input: peripheral blood. This sequence originates from a man aged 45-60 years with active COVID-19.

Written as DNA, the CDR3 is TGCGCCAGCAGCCAATCTCCTAGCATAATCCCCCTAAATGAGCAGTTCTTC. Protein sequence: CASSQSPSIIPLNEQFF. The chain recombines TRBV4-1 with TRBJ2-1; D may be TRBD2 (5 bases). The CDR3 runs 17 residues. CDR1 is MGHRA and CDR2 is YSYEKL in the germline V gene. The V gene lost 2 bases and the J gene lost 7 bases, with 21 bases spanning the gap.